A selection of T cell receptor beta chains follows, all from one sample in a study of blood T cell repertoires in COVID-19. Using immunoSEQ multiplex PCR, the repertoire was profiled, and TCRdb retains in-frame clones only, with some absent. This table has about 200,000 clones, approximately 90% appearing once. The sequencing sample was made of PBMCs or T cells enriched from blood (not recorded which). The receptors here all came from a woman aged 40-49 years in a cohort exposed to, infected with or recovered from COVID-19 (not recorded which). CDR3s include the opening cysteine and the closing phenylalanine or tryptophan. The D gene is left open where the match is weak. Size is omitted from some rows. Given values are once, few, many or a class for expanded clones.

>.|TRBV11-3|TRBJ2-2|.
CASSYDRTYTGELFF
TGTGCCAGCAGCTACGACAGAACTTACACCGGGGAGCTGTTTTTT
>.|TRBV3-1/TRBV3-2|TRBJ1-2|.
CASSQDLAGANYGYTF
TGTGCCAGCAGCCAAGATCTGGCGGGTGCTAACTATGGCTACACCTTC
>TRBD1|TRBV5-1|TRBJ1-1|.
CASSPRQGNTEAFF
TGCGCCAGCAGCCCTCGACAGGGGAACACTGAAGCTTTCTTT
>TRBD1|TRBV4-3|TRBJ2-3|.
CASSQDKGQGSDTQYF
TGCGCCAGCAGCCAAGATAAGGGACAGGGATCAGATACGCAGTATTTT
>.|TRBV27|TRBJ1-2|.
CASSAQTGSDYGYTF
TGTGCCAGCAGTGCACAAACAGGGTCCGACTATGGCTACACCTTC
>TRBD1|TRBV18|TRBJ1-2|few
CASSPRTGESYGYTF
TGTGCCAGCTCACCGAGGACAGGGGAGAGCTATGGCTACACCTTC
>TRBD1|TRBV6-4|TRBJ2-1|.
CASSGGTGGDEQFF
TGTGCCAGCAGTGGCGGGACAGGGGGCGATGAGCAGTTCTTC
>TRBD2|TRBV30|TRBJ2-1|.
CAWTGRSAGGNEQFF
TGTGCCTGGACCGGACGATCCGCGGGAGGTAATGAGCAGTTCTTC
>.|TRBV6-5|TRBJ1-1|.
CASGRGGNTEAFF
TGTGCCAGCGGGCGGGGGGGGAACACTGAAGCTTTCTTT
>.|TRBV5-4|TRBJ1-2|.
CASSLVSAAYGYTF
TGTGCCAGCAGCTTGGTTTCGGCAGCGTATGGCTACACCTTC
>.|TRBV5-1|TRBJ1-5|.
CASSLGTGAGQPQHF
TGCGCCAGCAGCTTGGGTACTGGGGCCGGTCAGCCCCAGCATTTT
>.|TRBV14|TRBJ2-7|.
CASSRFGSRTYEQYF
TGTGCCAGCAGCCGCTTCGGGAGCAGGACTTACGAGCAGTACTTC
>.|TRBV11-3|TRBJ1-1|.
CASSLRTEYEAFF
TGTGCCAGCAGCTTACGGACTGAATATGAAGCTTTCTTT
>.|TRBV3-1/TRBV3-2|TRBJ1-1|.
CASSQISQGHTEAFF
TGTGCCAGCAGCCAGATTTCACAGGGCCACACTGAAGCTTTCTTT
>.|TRBV7-2|TRBJ2-5|.
CASSLAGTSQYF
TGTGCCAGCAGCTTAGCGGGCACTTCCCAGTACTTC
>TRBD1|TRBV5-4|TRBJ1-2|.
CASTPEGQNNYGYTF
TGTGCCAGCACCCCGGAGGGACAGAATAACTATGGCTACACCTTC
>.|TRBV7-6|TRBJ2-7|.
CASSHDAPEVAGTQGYEQYF
TGTGCCAGCAGCCACGATGCCCCGGAGGTAGCAGGGACTCAGGGTTACGAGCAGTACTTC
>.|TRBV4-2|TRBJ2-4|few
CASSQDLDTLAKNIQYF
TGTGCCAGCAGCCAAGATCTGGACACTCTAGCCAAAAACATTCAGTACTTC
>TRBD2|TRBV18|TRBJ2-7|.
CASSRSGGSYEQYF
TGTGCCAGCTCACGTAGCGGGGGATCCTACGAGCAGTACTTC
>.|TRBV5-5|TRBJ1-5|many
CASSSEFNQPQHF
TGTGCCAGCAGTTCTGAGTTCAATCAGCCCCAGCATTTT
>TRBD1|TRBV27|TRBJ1-6|once
CASSLSPQGANSPLHF
TGTGCCAGCAGTTTATCCCCTCAGGGGGCGAATTCACCCCTCCACTTT
>.|TRBV24-1|TRBJ1-1|once
CATMGGERAEAFF
TGTGCCACCATGGGGGGTGAGAGGGCTGAAGCTTTCTTT
>.|TRBV18|TRBJ2-3|.
CASSPLPSADTQYF
TGTGCCAGCTCACCACTTCCTAGCGCAGATACGCAGTATTTT
>.|TRBV6-5|TRBJ1-2|.
CASSLAGDSVHGYTF
TGTGCCAGCAGCCTAGCAGGGGATAGTGTACATGGCTACACCTTC
>.|TRBV5-5|TRBJ1-2|.
CASRPTFSNYGYTF
TGTGCCAGCAGACCGACATTCTCTAACTATGGCTACACCTTC
>.|TRBV7-9|TRBJ2-3|.
CASSLVLSGRTDTQYF
TGTGCCAGCAGCTTAGTATTATCAGGGCGGACAGATACGCAGTATTTT
>.|TRBV10-3|TRBJ2-7|few
CAISPLGSSYEQYF
TGTGCCATCAGCCCCTTGGGGAGCTCCTACGAGCAGTACTTC
>TRBD2|TRBV9|TRBJ2-1|once
CASSVSGISYNEQFF
TGTGCCAGCAGCGTTAGCGGGATCTCCTACAATGAGCAGTTCTTC
>TRBD2|TRBV11-2|TRBJ2-7|.
CASSSSGTSGPEQYF
TGTGCCAGCAGCTCAAGCGGGACTAGCGGACCTGAGCAGTACTTC
>.|TRBV6-5|TRBJ1-2|.
CASSYPGNYGYTF
TGTGCCAGCAGTTACCCCGGGAACTATGGCTACACCTTC
>TRBD1|TRBV11-3|TRBJ2-2|.
CASSPGQGATGELFF
TGTGCCAGCAGCCCGGGACAGGGGGCAACCGGGGAGCTGTTTTTT
>.|TRBV4-1|TRBJ1-2|.
CASSLSVNYGYTF
TGCGCCAGCAGCCTCAGTGTGAACTATGGCTACACCTTC
>.|TRBV5-4|TRBJ2-3|once
CASSTRDSTDTQYF
TGTGCCAGCAGCACCCGGGACTCTACCGATACGCAGTATTTT
>.|TRBV19|TRBJ2-1|.
CASSLQWRYEQFF
TGTGCCAGTAGTCTCCAGTGGAGGTATGAGCAGTTCTTC
>.|TRBV10-3|TRBJ1-2|.
CAISAGEGYTF
TGTGCCATCAGTGCGGGTGAAGGCTACACCTTC
>TRBD1|TRBV28|TRBJ2-1|.
CASDRQGARNEQFF
TGTGCCAGCGATCGACAGGGGGCGCGGAATGAGCAGTTCTTC